The 20 T cell receptor beta chains below were found in one sample sequenced in a study of T-cell memory formation after mild COVID-19. From the 5' RACE reads, TCRdb called clonotypes with MiXCR, one entry per CDR3 protein. The sample gives approximately 450,000 distinct CDR3 sequences, roughly 18% of which show up once; roughly an eighth is in the top ten. The sample taken for sequencing was PBMCs or a T cell subset sorted from them (not recorded which). These receptors originate from an adult woman who had mild COVID-19 (a few samples of this study predate the infection). Cell type and time point are not known.

This clonotype was seen a few times. This chain joins TRBV7-9 and TRBJ2-2, with a tentative D call TRBD2 (5 bases). The germline CDR1 and CDR2 sequences are SEHNR and FQNEAQ (reference sequence). The germline V and J ends were trimmed by 4 bases and 12 bases, with 18 bases remaining between them. The CDR3 runs 14 residues. This CDR3 reads CASSSRIVPGKLFF. CDR3 bases: TGTGCCAGCAGCTCTCGAATTGTGCCGGGAAAGCTGTTTTTT.

V is TRBV11-3 and J is TRBJ2-7; 10 bases fit TRBD2. V lost 0 bases, J lost 4 bases, and 9 bases stayed unmatched. This CDR3 is built from 17 residues. Germline V CDR1 and CDR2: SGHNT, YENEEA. In DNA, the CDR3 is TGTGCCAGCAGCTTAGATCGGCTAGGAGCGGGAGGGTACGAGCAGTACTTC. Translating gives CASSLDRLGAGGYEQYF.

This clonotype was observed many times. The genes are TRBV6-5 and TRBJ1-1; D perhaps matches TRBD1 (6 bases). In germline, CDR1 is MNHEY, CDR2 SVGAGI. The V gene lost 6 bases and the J gene lost 1 base, with 12 bases spanning the gap. The CDR3 runs 14 residues. The CDR3 spells CASSPKGGNTEAFF. CDR3 DNA sequence: TGTGCCAGCAGCCCAAAGGGGGGGAACACTGAAGCTTTCTTT.

This clonotype was detected a few times. This sequence joins TRBV9 and TRBJ2-7; D uncertain. Trimming shortened V by 0 bases and J by 4 bases, and 20 bases separated the two germline ends. This CDR3 has 17 amino acids. Germline assignment: CDR1 SGDLS and CDR2 YYNGEE. CDR3 DNA: TGTGCCAGCAGCGTAGAGGCCGCAGCGTCGGTAGCTTACGAGCAGTACTTC. Translation: CASSVEAAASVAYEQYF.

This sequence joins TRBV6-2 or TRBV6-3 and TRBJ2-1; D may be TRBD2 (6 bases). Trimming left V 5 bases short and J 9 bases short, with 17 bases between. In germline, CDR1 is MNHEY, CDR2 SVGEGT. The CDR3 runs 14 residues. The CDR3 bases are TGTGCCAGCAGTCACGGCCTTACGGAGGGTGAGCAGTTCTTC. This translates into CASSHGLTEGEQFF.

This clonotype was counted a few times. The V gene is TRBV4-1, the J gene TRBJ2-3; TRBD1 matches at 7 bases. The CDR3 sequence is 16 residues long. J lost 4 bases, V lost 3 bases, and 10 bases had no gene match. CDR1 and CDR2 (germline): MGHRA, YSYEKL. Here the CDR3 reads CASSQLRGRIPDTQYF. The CDR3 nucleotides read TGCGCCAGCAGCCAGCTGAGGGGGCGTATACCAGATACGCAGTATTTT.

There are a few counts of this clonotype. V is TRBV7-9 and J is TRBJ2-3; D is undetermined. With 1 base removed from V and 7 bases from J, the gap between germline ends came to 9 bases. The CDR3 totals 13 residues. The V gene's germline CDR1 is SEHNR and CDR2 FQNEAQ (reference sequence). Here the CDR3 reads CASSLVGLNTQYF. CDR3 nucleotides: TGTGCCAGCAGCTTAGTCGGTCTGAATACGCAGTATTTT.

This clonotype was observed a few times. V gene TRBV5-1 combines with J gene TRBJ2-1; 13 nucleotides match TRBD2. Unmatched junction bases numbered 2, after V lost 2 bases and J lost 9 bases. Germline CDR1 reads SGHRS; CDR2 reads YFSETQ. The CDR3 sequence is 14 residues long. The CDR3 sequence is CASSLRTSGGEQFF. DNA for the CDR3: TGCGCCAGCAGCTTAAGGACTAGCGGGGGTGAGCAGTTCTTC.

This chain uses TRBV20-1 with TRBJ2-3; TRBD2 agrees at 11 bases. The CDR3 is 14 amino acids. The ends lost 5 bases at V and 5 bases at J; junction bases unmatched: 6. The germline V gene encodes CDR1 DFQATT and CDR2 SNEGSKA (reference sequence). This CDR3 is CSAVSGGAGDTQYF. The CDR3 DNA is TGCAGTGCTGTTAGCGGGGGGGCGGGAGATACGCAGTATTTT.

This clonotype has only a few counts. The rearrangement links TRBV4-1 to TRBJ1-2; D perhaps matches TRBD1 (6 bases). There are 16 residues in the CDR3. V was cut by 1 base and J by 0 bases, with 12 bases left in between. Germline V gene sequence: CDR1 MGHRA, CDR2 YSYEKL. This chain's CDR3 is CASSQGDIRANYGYTF. The CDR3 nucleotides are TGCGCCAGCAGCCAAGGGGACATCAGAGCTAACTATGGCTACACCTTC.

In this sample, this clonotype turned up a few times. The rearrangement links TRBV7-2 to TRBJ2-5, with D possibly being TRBD1 or TRBD2 (5 bases each). Germline CDR1 reads SGHTA; CDR2 reads FQGNSA. The CDR3 is 13 amino acids. V was pared by 5 bases and J by 7 bases, with 14 bases between. This CDR3 reads CASSTGAAATQYF. DNA for the CDR3: TGTGCCAGCAGCACCGGGGCAGCAGCGACCCAGTACTTC.

The genes are TRBV3-1 and TRBJ2-5, with a tentative D call TRBD2 (7 bases). The CDR3 is 16 residues long. Germline V gene lookup returns CDR1 LGHDT and CDR2 YNNKEL (reference sequence). V was trimmed by 1 base and J by 5 bases, leaving 17 bases between them. This CDR3 reads CASSQVPAGAGETQYF. CDR3 coding DNA: TGTGCCAGCAGCCAAGTCCCGGCGGGGGCGGGGGAGACCCAGTACTTC.

This clonotype has a count of ten or more. The chain couples TRBV20-1 to TRBJ2-1; D gene unclear. V was clipped by 2 bases and J by 6 bases, with 17 bases between them. This CDR3 contains 15 residues. Germline V lookup: CDR1 DFQATT, CDR2 SNEGSKA (reference sequence). The CDR3 loop reads CSARLRSRKGNEQFF. CDR3 DNA: TGCAGTGCTAGACTACGGTCCCGCAAGGGCAATGAGCAGTTCTTC.

This clonotype was seen many times. This rearrangement joins TRBV29-1 to TRBJ2-3; no definite D call. V was cut by 3 bases and J by 4 bases, with 8 bases left in between. Germline V gene sequence: CDR1 SQVTM, CDR2 ANQGSEA. CDR3 length: 12 amino acids. DNA for the CDR3: TGCAGCGTTGATACCACTTCAGATACGCAGTATTTT. Encoded protein: CSVDTTSDTQYF.

The chain has TRBV15 and TRBJ2-7, with D perhaps given as TRBD1 or TRBD2 (5 bases each). The V gene's germline CDR1 is LNHNV and CDR2 YYDKDF (reference sequence). The germline V and J ends were trimmed by 1 base and 2 bases, with 9 bases remaining between them. The CDR3 has 14 residues. The CDR3 region has the DNA TGTGCCACCAGCAGAGTTCCGGGGCCCTACGAGCAGTACTTC. Protein sequence: CATSRVPGPYEQYF.

This clonotype was found a few times. V and J are TRBV7-9 and TRBJ2-5; 10 bases match TRBD1. J was trimmed by 6 bases and V by 8 bases; bases with no gene match: 6. The CDR3 is 13 residues long. Germline CDR1 reads SEHNR; CDR2 reads FQNEAQ (reference sequence). The CDR3 reads CASQGDRGQTQYF. CDR3 bases: TGTGCCAGCCAAGGGGACAGGGGACAGACCCAGTACTTC.

The rearrangement links TRBV7-8 to TRBJ2-3; TRBD1 matches 7 bases. The CDR3 covers 19 residues. Germline CDR1 and CDR2: SGHVS and FQNEAQ. The trim removed 5 bases at V and 2 bases at J, leaving 19 bases unmatched. CDR3 in DNA: TGTGCCAGCAGCCCTACCCCTCCCCGACAGGGCAGGAACACAGATACGCAGTATTTT. It is translated as CASSPTPPRQGRNTDTQYF.

V gene TRBV12-3 or TRBV12-4 combines with J gene TRBJ1-1, with 11 nucleotides matching TRBD1. The CDR3 totals 14 residues. J gave up 6 bases and V 4 bases, and 4 bases lay outside the gene matches. In DNA, the CDR3 is TGTGCCAGCAGTTGGGACAGGGGGAAAGCTGAAGCTTTCTTT. Translated: CASSWDRGKAEAFF.

The genes are TRBV30 and TRBJ2-3; 9 nucleotides match TRBD2. Trimming cost V 1 base and J 0 bases; bases outside gene matches: 2. Germline assignment: CDR1 GTSNPN and CDR2 SVGIG (reference sequence). CDR3 length: 15 amino acids. The chain's CDR3 is CAWSGLAGSTDTQYF. DNA of the CDR3: TGTGCCTGGAGTGGGCTAGCGGGGAGCACAGATACGCAGTATTTT.

This clonotype was observed many times. This chain connects TRBV19 to TRBJ2-3; 9 nucleotides line up with TRBD2. Trimming at V came to 2 bases and at J to 2 bases, leaving 5 bases not matched to a gene. CDR1 and CDR2 from the germline V gene are LNHDA and SQIVND (reference sequence). The CDR3 has 16 residues. The CDR3 coding sequence is TGTGCCAGTAGTATACGGGCTAGCGGGGCCACAGATACGCAGTATTTT. As protein: CASSIRASGATDTQYF.